These T cell receptor beta chains were read from a single sample in a study of blood T cell repertoires in COVID-19. Here immunoSEQ multiplex PCR was the method, and the copy in TCRdb shows in-frame clones only, minus some. Here the sample spans some 140,000 clones, roughly 79% being singletons. The sequenced sample was peripheral blood. These receptors were collected from a human donor in a cohort sampled during active COVID-19. Both conserved end residues are part of each CDR3. D genes are given only for firm matches. Size is omitted from some rows. Given values are once, few, many or a class for expanded clones.

-	14	TRBV6-5	TRBJ1-1	-	CASSPRGMNTEAFF	TGTGCCAGCTCCCCCAGGGGAATGAACACTGAAGCTTTCTTT
-	14	TRBV5-1	TRBJ2-1	TRBD1	CASSVTGQYNEQFF	TGCGCCAGCAGCGTGACAGGGCAGTACAATGAGCAGTTCTTC
-	13	TRBV12-3/TRBV12-4	TRBJ2-5	-	CASSIRGRETQYF	TGTGCCAGCAGTATCAGGGGCAGGGAGACCCAGTACTTC
-	13	TRBV6-5	TRBJ1-1	-	CASSYSSGAEAFF	TGTGCCAGCAGTTACTCGAGCGGTGCTGAAGCTTTCTTT
-	16	TRBV9	TRBJ2-7	TRBD2	CASSAPGGALTDEQYF	TGTGCCAGCAGCGCCCCGGGGGGGGCTTTGACGGACGAGCAGTACTTC
-	15	TRBV11-2	TRBJ2-3	TRBD1	CASSTGQGPPDTQYF	TGTGCCAGCAGCACCGGACAGGGTCCCCCAGATACGCAGTATTTT
once	13	TRBV7-2	TRBJ2-1	-	CASSLAGGAEQFF	TGTGCCAGCAGCTTAGCGGGGGGGGCTGAGCAGTTCTTC
-	17	TRBV9	TRBJ2-3	TRBD2	CASSVGPSGGLGDTQYF	TGTGCCAGCAGCGTTGGACCTAGCGGGGGCTTAGGAGATACGCAGTATTTT
few	14	TRBV11-2	TRBJ1-6	-	CASSSGLNNSPLHF	TGTGCCAGCAGCTCAGGCCTGAATAATTCACCCCTCCACTTT
-	16	TRBV14	TRBJ2-1	TRBD2	CASSQGSGGAYNEQFF	TGTGCCAGCAGCCAAGGGTCTGGGGGGGCCTACAATGAGCAGTTCTTC
-	14	TRBV5-8	TRBJ2-7	-	CASSDPARAYEQYF	TGTGCCAGCAGCGACCCGGCCAGGGCCTACGAGCAGTACTTC
-	14	TRBV25-1	TRBJ2-7	-	CASSESAGGYEQYF	TGTGCCAGCAGTGAATCTGCAGGGGGGTACGAGCAGTACTTC
-	15	TRBV25-1	TRBJ2-1	TRBD1	CASRKGTGVFGEQFF	TGTGCCAGCAGGAAAGGGACAGGGGTATTTGGGGAGCAGTTCTTC
many	12	TRBV10-1	TRBJ2-2	-	CASRQEAGELFF	TGCGCCAGCCGACAGGAGGCCGGGGAGCTGTTTTTT
-	15	TRBV5-1	TRBJ1-6	-	CASRLSEGVGSPLHF	TGCGCCAGCAGATTGAGCGAGGGGGTAGGCTCACCCCTCCACTTT
-	13	TRBV6-6	TRBJ1-1	TRBD1	CASRTTGDTEAFF	TGTGCCAGCAGGACCACAGGGGACACTGAAGCTTTCTTT
-	15	TRBV5-1	TRBJ2-7	-	CASSPGLGAQYEQYF	TGCGCCAGCAGCCCTGGGCTGGGGGCCCAATACGAGCAGTACTTC
few	16	TRBV27	TRBJ2-2	TRBD2	CASSLGLAGDTGELFF	TGTGCCAGCAGTTTAGGACTAGCGGGGGACACCGGGGAGCTGTTTTTT
-	16	TRBV5-6	TRBJ1-2	TRBD1	CASSSLPGQPGSGYTF	TGTGCCAGCAGCTCACTTCCGGGACAGCCTGGGTCTGGCTACACCTTC
-	16	TRBV5-1	TRBJ1-6	-	CASSQNGDISHSPLHF	TGCGCCAGCAGCCAAAACGGGGATATTTCTCATTCACCCCTCCACTTT
-	16	TRBV5-1	TRBJ2-2	TRBD1	CASSFRDSGNTGELFF	TGCGCCAGCAGTTTCCGGGACAGCGGAAACACCGGGGAGCTGTTTTTT
-	14	TRBV5-4	TRBJ1-2	-	CASSLDRANYGYTF	TGTGCCAGCAGCCTGGACAGAGCTAACTATGGCTACACCTTC
-	13	TRBV2	TRBJ2-1	TRBD1	CASQDRGFYEQFF	TGTGCCAGTCAGGACAGGGGGTTTTATGAGCAGTTCTTC
-	11	TRBV30	TRBJ1-2	-	CAYYSSYGYTF	TGTGCCTATTATAGCTCCTATGGCTACACCTTC
-	15	TRBV7-8	TRBJ1-3	-	CASSPPRVVGNTIYF	TGTGCCAGCAGCCCCCCGCGAGTAGTCGGAAACACCATATATTTT
-	13	TRBV29-1	TRBJ2-7	-	CSVAYHQGYEQYF	TGCAGCGTTGCGTATCACCAGGGGTACGAGCAGTACTTC
-	15	TRBV7-8	TRBJ2-5	TRBD1	CASSPRDRGQETQYF	TGTGCCAGCAGCCCCAGGGACAGGGGACAAGAGACCCAGTACTTC
-	16	TRBV6-5	TRBJ1-6	-	CASSYSGQRSGSPLHF	TGTGCCAGCAGTTACTCAGGACAGCGCTCGGGGTCACCCCTCCACTTT
few	11	TRBV20-1	TRBJ1-2	-	CSASPGGGYTF	TGCAGTGCTAGTCCGGGTGGCGGCTACACCTTC
-	16	TRBV5-5	TRBJ2-4	-	CASSRGDTPAGNIQYF	TGTGCCAGCAGTCGGGGCGACACCCCAGCGGGAAACATTCAGTACTTC
few	16	TRBV3-1/TRBV3-2	TRBJ2-3	TRBD2	CASSLSGGGSTDTQYF	TGTGCCAGCAGTTTAAGCGGGGGGGGAAGCACAGATACGCAGTATTTT
-	17	TRBV30	TRBJ2-7	TRBD1	CAWTGHKPGTAFYEQYF	TGTGCCTGGACCGGCCATAAACCCGGGACAGCATTCTACGAGCAGTACTTC
-	16	TRBV10-3	TRBJ2-1	TRBD2	CAISEAGTSGPNEQFF	TGTGCCATCAGTGAGGCCGGGACTAGCGGGCCTAATGAGCAGTTCTTC
-	13	TRBV29-1	TRBJ2-3	TRBD2	CSVGGGGTDTQYF	TGCAGCGTTGGCGGGGGAGGCACAGATACGCAGTATTTT
-	15	TRBV19	TRBJ1-1	-	CASSIHIRLNTEAFF	TGTGCCAGTAGTATACACATCCGTCTGAACACTGAAGCTTTCTTT
once	16	TRBV2	TRBJ1-2	-	CASSILTGSSNYGYTF	TGTGCCAGCAGTATACTTACAGGGAGCTCTAACTATGGCTACACCTTC
-	13	TRBV7-9	TRBJ1-1	-	CASSLASRSEAFF	TGTGCCAGCAGCTTAGCGTCCCGGAGTGAAGCTTTCTTT
-	16	TRBV11-2	TRBJ2-2	-	CASRRPGLSPPGELFF	TGTGCCAGCAGGCGACCGGGACTTTCCCCCCCCGGGGAGCTGTTTTTT
-	13	TRBV15	TRBJ1-5	-	CATEGPGGEPQHF	TGTGCCACCGAAGGACCCGGGGGGGAGCCCCAGCATTTT
-	12	TRBV18	TRBJ1-5	-	CASSPTNQPQHF	TGTGCCAGCTCACCAACAAATCAGCCCCAGCATTTT
-	15	TRBV15	TRBJ1-1	-	CATSGDYGENTEAFF	TGTGCCACCAGCGGAGACTACGGGGAGAACACTGAAGCTTTCTTT
-	16	TRBV5-1	TRBJ2-1	-	CASSLAETRVSGEQFF	TGCGCCAGCAGCTTGGCTGAGACTAGGGTTAGTGGTGAGCAGTTCTTC
-	16	TRBV7-2	TRBJ2-5	TRBD1	CASSLASQGIKETQYF	TGTGCCAGCAGCTTAGCCTCACAGGGGATTAAAGAGACCCAGTACTTC
once	19	TRBV18	TRBJ2-4	TRBD1	CASSPPSGQGAMTKNIQYF	TGTGCCAGCTCACCACCCTCGGGACAGGGGGCGATGACCAAAAACATTCAGTACTTC
-	15	TRBV19	TRBJ1-5	-	CASSTTVNEVQPQHF	TGTGCCAGTAGTACGACAGTTAATGAGGTTCAGCCCCAGCATTTT
-	13	TRBV30	TRBJ1-1	-	CAWSKGGNTEAFF	TGTGCCTGGAGTAAAGGAGGAAACACTGAAGCTTTCTTT
-	20	TRBV10-2	TRBJ2-2	TRBD1	CASSSGTGKAEIANTGELFF	TGCGCCAGCAGTTCAGGGACAGGGAAGGCGGAGATCGCGAACACCGGGGAGCTGTTTTTT
few	14	TRBV30	TRBJ1-4	TRBD1	CAWSAGGDVEKLFF	TGTGCCTGGAGTGCAGGGGGAGATGTTGAAAAACTGTTTTTT
-	14	TRBV18	TRBJ2-7	TRBD1	CASSPGQGTYEQYF	TGTGCCAGCTCACCAGGACAGGGGACCTACGAGCAGTACTTC
-	18	TRBV7-2	TRBJ2-3	TRBD2	CASSLATSGGRSTDTQYF	TGTGCCAGCAGCTTAGCGACTAGCGGGGGGAGGAGCACAGATACGCAGTATTTT
-	18	TRBV5-1	TRBJ2-5	TRBD2	CASSLELAETTSQETQYF	TGCGCCAGCAGCTTGGAACTAGCGGAAACAACAAGCCAAGAGACCCAGTACTTC
-	14	TRBV28	TRBJ1-1	-	CASNRQNPNTEAFF	TGTGCCAGCAATCGACAGAATCCGAACACTGAAGCTTTCTTT
once	16	TRBV28	TRBJ2-5	-	CASSFPPGQIQETQYF	TGTGCCAGCAGTTTCCCCCCCGGACAAATCCAAGAGACCCAGTACTTC
-	16	TRBV15	TRBJ1-5	-	CATSRIGDFSNQPQHF	TGTGCCACCAGCAGGATTGGGGACTTTAGTAATCAGCCCCAGCATTTT
-	14	TRBV6-5	TRBJ2-1	-	CASQPEDRNNEQFF	TGTGCCAGCCAACCCGAGGACAGAAACAATGAGCAGTTCTTC
-	15	TRBV11-2	TRBJ2-7	TRBD1	CASSGTGQGSYEQYF	TGTGCCAGCAGCGGGACGGGACAGGGATCCTACGAGCAGTACTTC
few	17	TRBV5-4	TRBJ2-7	-	CASSSIDRDSLSYEQYF	TGTGCCAGCAGCAGCATAGACCGGGACTCACTCTCCTACGAGCAGTACTTC
-	17	TRBV11-2	TRBJ1-1	-	CASSLDFGAAGDTEAFF	TGTGCCAGCAGCTTAGACTTTGGCGCCGCGGGGGACACTGAAGCTTTCTTT
-	14	TRBV7-8	TRBJ1-5	TRBD1	CASSNGQGLQPQHF	TGTGCCAGCAGCAACGGACAGGGCCTTCAGCCCCAGCATTTT
-	14	TRBV6-2/TRBV6-3	TRBJ2-5	-	CASSYLARRETQYF	TGTGCCAGCAGTTACCTAGCCCGAAGGGAGACCCAGTACTTC